This T cell receptor beta chain was profiled in a study of T cell repertoires in cytomegalovirus infection (dated by TCRdb to between 2018 and 2021). Notes on the research overall: The HLA type of each donor mattered for the analysis, because public TCR beta signatures pointed to carriage of CMV infection along with the matching HLA type.

V is clipped by 1 base and J by 3 bases, and the sequence between their germline boundaries is 13 bases long. According to the germline V gene, CDR1 reads SGHVS and CDR2 reads FQNEAQ. There are 15 amino acids in the CDR3, from cysteine to phenylalanine inclusive. CDR3 DNA is the only sequence kept; it has 45 bases, read in frame from the first base. In this sample, this clonotype turned up many times. There is no known antigen for this receptor. The input lacks base qualities; no much larger clone sits a single base away. Sequencing took place on an Illumina HiSeq 1500. TCRdb passed the public sequencing reads through fastp at Q25 and MiXCR, retaining productive beta sequences. Under each unique CDR3 protein, matching rows form one entry showing the most common genes and DNA. For this sample there are hundreds of thousands of distinct CDR3 sequences; 8% to 10% appear just once. Jointly, the top ten make up roughly 4% of the sample.

The investigation overall reported the following: In both this cohort and an independent 352-donor cohort, the cumulative frequency of public TCR beta family members distinguished carriers of CMV infection plus the relevant HLA type. The ex vivo response was dominated by HLA-C-restricted CMV-specific TCR beta clonotypes, which also provided the single most frequent clonotype in two of eight donors.

The chain is encoded by TRBV7-8 joined to TRBJ2-7, with the D gene too uncertain to name. Source material: PBMCs. This receptor was obtained from a human donor in good health (CMV status not recorded). Some clones in this sample may be carry-over from other donors' samples. The CDR3 protein sequence reads: CASSLGSHPNYEQYF. At the DNA level, the sequence is TGTGCCAGCAGCTTAGGGTCTCATCCCAACTACGAGCAGTACTTC. With the portions outside the CDR3 filled from the reference TRBV7-8 and TRBJ2-7 genes, the complete variable region becomes GAGVSQSPRYKVAKRGQDVALRCDPISGHVSLFWYQQALGQGPEFLTYFQNEAQLDKSGLPSDRFFAERPEGSVSTLKIQRTQQEDSAVYLCASSLGSHPNYEQYFGPGTRLTVT.